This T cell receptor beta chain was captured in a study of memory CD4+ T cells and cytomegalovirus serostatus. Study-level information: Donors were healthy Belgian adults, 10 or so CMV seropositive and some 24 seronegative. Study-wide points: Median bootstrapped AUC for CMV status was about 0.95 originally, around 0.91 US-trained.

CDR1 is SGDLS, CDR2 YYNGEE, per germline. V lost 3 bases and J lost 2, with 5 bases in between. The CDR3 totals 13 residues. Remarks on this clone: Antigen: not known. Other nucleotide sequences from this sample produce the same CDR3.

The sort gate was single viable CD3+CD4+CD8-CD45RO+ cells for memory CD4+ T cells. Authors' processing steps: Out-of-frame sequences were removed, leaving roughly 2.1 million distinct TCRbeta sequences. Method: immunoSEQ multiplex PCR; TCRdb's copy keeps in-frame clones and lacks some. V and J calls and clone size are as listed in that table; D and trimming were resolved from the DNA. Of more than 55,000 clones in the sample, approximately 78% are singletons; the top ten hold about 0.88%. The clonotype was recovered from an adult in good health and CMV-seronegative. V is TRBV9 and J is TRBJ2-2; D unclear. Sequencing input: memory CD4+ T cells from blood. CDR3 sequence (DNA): TGTGCCAGCAGCGCACGCAACACCGGGGAGCTGTTTTTT. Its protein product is CASSARNTGELFF.